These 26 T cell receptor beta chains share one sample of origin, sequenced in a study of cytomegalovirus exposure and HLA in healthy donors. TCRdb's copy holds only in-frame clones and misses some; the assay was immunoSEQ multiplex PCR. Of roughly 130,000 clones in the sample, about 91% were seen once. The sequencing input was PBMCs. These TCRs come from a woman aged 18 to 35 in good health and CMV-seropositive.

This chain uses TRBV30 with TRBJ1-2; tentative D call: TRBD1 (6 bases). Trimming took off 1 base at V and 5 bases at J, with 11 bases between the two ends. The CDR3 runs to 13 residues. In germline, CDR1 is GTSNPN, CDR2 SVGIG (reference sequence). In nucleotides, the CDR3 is TGTGCCTGGAGTGGAGGGGGTTTTTATGGCTACACCTTC. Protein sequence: CAWSGGGFYGYTF.

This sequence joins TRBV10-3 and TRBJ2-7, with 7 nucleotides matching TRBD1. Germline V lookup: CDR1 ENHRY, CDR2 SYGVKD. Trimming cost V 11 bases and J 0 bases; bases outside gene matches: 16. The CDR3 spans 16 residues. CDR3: CASAPPYRGYSYEQYF. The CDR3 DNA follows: TGTGCCTCCGCACCCCCTTACAGGGGATACTCCTACGAGCAGTACTTC.

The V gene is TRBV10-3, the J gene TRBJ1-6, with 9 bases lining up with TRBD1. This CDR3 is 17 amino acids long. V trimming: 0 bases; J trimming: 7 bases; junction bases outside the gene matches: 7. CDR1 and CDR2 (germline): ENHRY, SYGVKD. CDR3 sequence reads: CAISESMGQGYNSPLHF. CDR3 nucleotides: TGTGCCATCAGTGAGTCGATGGGACAGGGTTACAATTCACCCCTCCACTTT.

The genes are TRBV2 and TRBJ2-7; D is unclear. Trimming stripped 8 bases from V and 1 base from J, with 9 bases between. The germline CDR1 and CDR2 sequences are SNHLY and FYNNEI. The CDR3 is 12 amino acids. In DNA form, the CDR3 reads TGTGCCAGCTCCGACATTTCCTACGAGCAGTACTTC. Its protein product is CASSDISYEQYF.

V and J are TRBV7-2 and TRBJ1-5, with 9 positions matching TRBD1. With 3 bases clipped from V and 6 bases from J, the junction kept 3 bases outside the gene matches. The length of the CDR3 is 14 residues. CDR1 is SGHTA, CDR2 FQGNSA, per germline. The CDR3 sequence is CASSFLQGAQPQHF. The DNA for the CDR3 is TGTGCCAGCAGCTTTCTACAGGGGGCTCAGCCCCAGCATTTT. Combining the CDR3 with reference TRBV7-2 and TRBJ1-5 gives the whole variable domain GAGVSQSPSNKVTEKGKDVELRCDPISGHTALYWYRQSLGQGLEFLIYFQGNSAPDKSGLPSDRFSAERTGGSVSTLTIQRTQQEDSAVYLCASSFLQGAQPQHFGDGTRLSIL.

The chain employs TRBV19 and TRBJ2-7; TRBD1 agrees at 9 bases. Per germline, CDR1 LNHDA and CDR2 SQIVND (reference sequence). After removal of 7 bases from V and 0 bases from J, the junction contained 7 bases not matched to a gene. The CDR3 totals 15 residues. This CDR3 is CASTLGQGTSYEQYF. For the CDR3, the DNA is TGTGCCAGTACCCTAGGACAGGGGACCTCCTACGAGCAGTACTTC.

The CDR3 sequence is CAWTPTGMNTEAFF. The DNA of the CDR3 is TGTGCCTGGACCCCCACAGGGATGAACACTGAAGCTTTCTTT. This chain joins TRBV30 and TRBJ1-1; TRBD1 might be the D (6 bases). This CDR3 is 14 amino acids long. V lost 4 bases to trimming and J lost 0 bases, with 12 bases between them. Germline CDR1 and CDR2: GTSNPN and SVGIG (reference sequence).

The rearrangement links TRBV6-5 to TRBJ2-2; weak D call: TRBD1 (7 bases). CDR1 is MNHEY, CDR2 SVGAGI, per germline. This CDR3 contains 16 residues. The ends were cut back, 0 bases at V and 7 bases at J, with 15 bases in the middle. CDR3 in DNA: TGTGCCAGCAGTTACTCCCTTCGCAGGGGGGTCGGGGAGCTGTTTTTT. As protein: CASSYSLRRGVGELFF.

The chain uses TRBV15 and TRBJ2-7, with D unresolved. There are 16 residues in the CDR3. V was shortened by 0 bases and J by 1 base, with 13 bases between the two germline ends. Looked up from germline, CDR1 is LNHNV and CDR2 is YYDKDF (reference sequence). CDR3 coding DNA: TGTGCCACCAGCAGAGATCCCCTACAGATATCCTACGAGCAGTACTTC. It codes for CATSRDPLQISYEQYF. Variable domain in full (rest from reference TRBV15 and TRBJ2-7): DAMVIQNPRYQVTQFGKPVTLSCSQTLNHNVMYWYQQKSSQAPKLLFHYYDKDFNNEADTPDNFQSRRPNTSFCFLDIRSPGLGDTAMYLCATSRDPLQISYEQYFGPGTRLTVT.

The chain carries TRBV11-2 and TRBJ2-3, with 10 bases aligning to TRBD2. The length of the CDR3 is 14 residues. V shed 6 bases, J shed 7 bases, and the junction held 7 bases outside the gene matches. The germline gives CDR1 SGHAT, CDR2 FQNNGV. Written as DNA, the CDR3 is TGTGCCAGCAGGACTAGCGGGCCGGGGTATACGCAGTATTTT. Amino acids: CASRTSGPGYTQYF.

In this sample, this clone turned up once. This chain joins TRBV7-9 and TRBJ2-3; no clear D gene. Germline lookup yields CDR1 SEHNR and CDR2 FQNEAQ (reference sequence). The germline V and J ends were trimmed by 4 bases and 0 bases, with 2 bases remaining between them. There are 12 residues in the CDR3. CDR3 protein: CASSSSTDTQYF. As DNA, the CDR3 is TGTGCCAGCAGCTCTAGCACAGATACGCAGTATTTT.

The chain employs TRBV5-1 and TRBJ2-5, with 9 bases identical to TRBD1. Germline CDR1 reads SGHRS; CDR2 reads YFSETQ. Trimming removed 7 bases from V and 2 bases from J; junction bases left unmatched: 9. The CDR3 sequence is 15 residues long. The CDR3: CASYSGQGPQETQYF. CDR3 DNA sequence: TGCGCCAGCTACTCGGGACAGGGCCCTCAAGAGACCCAGTACTTC.

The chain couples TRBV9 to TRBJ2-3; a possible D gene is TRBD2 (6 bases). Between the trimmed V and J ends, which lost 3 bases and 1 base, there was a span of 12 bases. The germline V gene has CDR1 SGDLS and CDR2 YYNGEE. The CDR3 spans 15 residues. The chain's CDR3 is CASSASPSGTDTQYF. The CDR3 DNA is TGTGCCAGCAGCGCCTCCCCTAGCGGCACAGATACGCAGTATTTT.

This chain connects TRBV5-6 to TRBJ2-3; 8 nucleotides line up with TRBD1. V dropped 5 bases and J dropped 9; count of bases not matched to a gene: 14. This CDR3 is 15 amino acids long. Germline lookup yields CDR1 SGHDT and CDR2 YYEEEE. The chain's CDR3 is CASSQDRELLDTQYF. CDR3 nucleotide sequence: TGTGCCAGCAGTCAGGACAGGGAGCTGTTAGACACGCAGTATTTT.

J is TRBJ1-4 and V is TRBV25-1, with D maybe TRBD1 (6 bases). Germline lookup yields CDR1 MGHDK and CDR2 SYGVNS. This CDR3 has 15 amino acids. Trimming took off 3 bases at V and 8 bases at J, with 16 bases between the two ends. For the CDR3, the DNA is TGTGCCAGCAGTGATCCGACAGGCCGCCGGGAAAAACTGTTTTTT. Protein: CASSDPTGRREKLFF.

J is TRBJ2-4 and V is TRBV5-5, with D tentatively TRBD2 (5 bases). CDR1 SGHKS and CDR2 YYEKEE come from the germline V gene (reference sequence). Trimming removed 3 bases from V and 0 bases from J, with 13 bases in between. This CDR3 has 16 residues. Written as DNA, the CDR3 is TGTGCCAGCAGCTGGGCCCTTGCGGGAGCCAAAAACATTCAGTACTTC. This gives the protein CASSWALAGAKNIQYF. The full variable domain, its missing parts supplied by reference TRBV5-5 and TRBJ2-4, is DAGVTQSPTHLIKTRGQQVTLRCSPISGHKSVSWYQQVLGQGPQFIFQYYEKEERGRGNFPDRFSARQFPNYSSELNVNALLLGDSALYLCASSWALAGAKNIQYFGAGTRLSVL.

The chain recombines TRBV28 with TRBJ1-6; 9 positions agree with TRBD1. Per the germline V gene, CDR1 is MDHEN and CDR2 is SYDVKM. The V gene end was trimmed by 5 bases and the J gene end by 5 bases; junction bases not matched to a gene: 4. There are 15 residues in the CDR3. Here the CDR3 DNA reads TGTGCCAGCAGTACGGGACAGGGCAATAATTCACCCCTCCACTTT. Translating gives CASSTGQGNNSPLHF.

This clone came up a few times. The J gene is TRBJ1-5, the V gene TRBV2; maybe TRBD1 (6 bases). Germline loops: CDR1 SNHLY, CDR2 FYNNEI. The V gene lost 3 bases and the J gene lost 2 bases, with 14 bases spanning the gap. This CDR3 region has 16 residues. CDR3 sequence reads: CASSDVESGGNQPQHF. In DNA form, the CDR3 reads TGTGCCAGCAGTGATGTGGAGTCAGGGGGCAATCAGCCCCAGCATTTT.

CDR3: CATSSPGGLYGYTF. CDR3 bases: TGTGCCACCAGCAGCCCCGGAGGGCTCTATGGCTACACCTTC. V usage is TRBV15 and J usage is TRBJ1-2, with D unresolved. This CDR3 has 14 amino acids. With 3 bases removed from V and 4 bases from J, the gap between germline ends came to 12 bases. CDR1 and CDR2 from the germline V gene are LNHNV and YYDKDF (reference sequence). Supplemented by reference TRBV15 and TRBJ1-2, the full variable domain reads DAMVIQNPRYQVTQFGKPVTLSCSQTLNHNVMYWYQQKSSQAPKLLFHYYDKDFNNEADTPDNFQSRRPNTSFCFLDIRSPGLGDTAMYLCATSSPGGLYGYTFGSGTRLTVV.

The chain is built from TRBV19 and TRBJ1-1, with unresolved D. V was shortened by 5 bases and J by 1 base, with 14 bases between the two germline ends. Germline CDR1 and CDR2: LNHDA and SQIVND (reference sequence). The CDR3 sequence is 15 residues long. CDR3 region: CASSSGRTRNTEAFF. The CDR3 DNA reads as TGTGCCAGTAGTTCCGGTCGCACGCGGAACACTGAAGCTTTCTTT.

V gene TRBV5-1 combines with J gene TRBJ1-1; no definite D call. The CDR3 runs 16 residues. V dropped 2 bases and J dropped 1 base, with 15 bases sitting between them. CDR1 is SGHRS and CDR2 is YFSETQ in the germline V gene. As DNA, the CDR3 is TGCGCCAGCAGCTTACTCCCACGCCGGGGGAACACTGAAGCTTTCTTT. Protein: CASSLLPRRGNTEAFF.

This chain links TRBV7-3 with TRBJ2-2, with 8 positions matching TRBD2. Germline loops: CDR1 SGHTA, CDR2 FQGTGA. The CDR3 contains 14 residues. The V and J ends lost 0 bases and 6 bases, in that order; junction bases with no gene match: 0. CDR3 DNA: TGTGCCAGCAGCTTAACAGCGGGGGCCGGGGAGCTGTTTTTT. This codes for CASSLTAGAGELFF.

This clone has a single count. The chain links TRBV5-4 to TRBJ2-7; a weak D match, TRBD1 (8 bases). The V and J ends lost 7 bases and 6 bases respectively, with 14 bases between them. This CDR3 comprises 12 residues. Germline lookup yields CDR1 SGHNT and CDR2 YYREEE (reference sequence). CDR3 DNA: TGTGCCAGCGGACAGGGAGGGCCCGAGCAGTACTTC. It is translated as CASGQGGPEQYF.

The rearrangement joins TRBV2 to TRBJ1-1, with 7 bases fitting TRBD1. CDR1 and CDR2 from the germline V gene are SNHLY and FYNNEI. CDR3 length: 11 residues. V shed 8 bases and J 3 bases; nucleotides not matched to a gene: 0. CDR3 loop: CASDRDTEAFF. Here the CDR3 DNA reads TGTGCCAGCGACAGGGACACTGAAGCTTTCTTT.

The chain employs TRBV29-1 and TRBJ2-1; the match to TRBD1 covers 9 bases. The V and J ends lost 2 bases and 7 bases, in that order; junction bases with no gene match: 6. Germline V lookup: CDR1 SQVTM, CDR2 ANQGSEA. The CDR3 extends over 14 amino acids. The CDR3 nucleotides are TGCAGCGTTGAACGGGGGACAGGGACTAATGAGCAGTTCTTC. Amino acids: CSVERGTGTNEQFF.

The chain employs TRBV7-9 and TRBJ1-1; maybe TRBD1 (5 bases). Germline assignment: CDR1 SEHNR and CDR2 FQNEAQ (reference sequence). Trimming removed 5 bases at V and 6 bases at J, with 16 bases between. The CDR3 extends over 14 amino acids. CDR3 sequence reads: CASSPLGAFAEAFF. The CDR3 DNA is TGTGCCAGCAGCCCGCTAGGGGCCTTCGCTGAAGCTTTCTTT.